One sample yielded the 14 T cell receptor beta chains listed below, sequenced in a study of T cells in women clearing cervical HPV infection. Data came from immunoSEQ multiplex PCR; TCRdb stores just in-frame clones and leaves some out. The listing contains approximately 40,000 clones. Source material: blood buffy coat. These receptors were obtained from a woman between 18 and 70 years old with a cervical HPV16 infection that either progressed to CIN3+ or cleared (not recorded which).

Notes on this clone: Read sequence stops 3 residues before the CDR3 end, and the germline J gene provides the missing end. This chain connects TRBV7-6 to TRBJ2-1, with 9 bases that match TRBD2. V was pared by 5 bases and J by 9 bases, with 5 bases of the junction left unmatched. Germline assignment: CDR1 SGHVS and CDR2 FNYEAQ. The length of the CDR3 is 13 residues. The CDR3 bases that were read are TGTGCCAGCAGCCGCGGGGGGGCCCTTGAG. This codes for CASSRGGALE. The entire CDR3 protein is CASSRGGALEQFF.

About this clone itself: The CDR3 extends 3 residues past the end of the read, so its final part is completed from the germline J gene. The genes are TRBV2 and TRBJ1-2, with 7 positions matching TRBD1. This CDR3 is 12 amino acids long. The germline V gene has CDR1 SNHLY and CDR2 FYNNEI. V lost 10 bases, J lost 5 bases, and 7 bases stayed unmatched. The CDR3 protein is CAIPGGQYGYTF. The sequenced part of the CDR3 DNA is TGTGCCATCCCAGGGGGGCAGTATGGC.

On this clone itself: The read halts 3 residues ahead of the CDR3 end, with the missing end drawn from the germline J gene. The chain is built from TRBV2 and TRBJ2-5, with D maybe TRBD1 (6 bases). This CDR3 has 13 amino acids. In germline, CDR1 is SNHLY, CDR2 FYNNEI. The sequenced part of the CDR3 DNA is TGTGCCAGCAGTGACCAGAAACAGGGAACC. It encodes CASSDQKQGT. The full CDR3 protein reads CASSDQKQGTQYF.

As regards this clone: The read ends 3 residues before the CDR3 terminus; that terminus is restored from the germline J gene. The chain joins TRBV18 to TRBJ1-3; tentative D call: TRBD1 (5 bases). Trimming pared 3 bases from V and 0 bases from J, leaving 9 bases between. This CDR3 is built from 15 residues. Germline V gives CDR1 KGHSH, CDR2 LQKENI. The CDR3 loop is CASSPETVSGNTIYF. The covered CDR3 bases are TGTGCCAGCTCACCCGAGACAGTCTCTGGAAACACC.

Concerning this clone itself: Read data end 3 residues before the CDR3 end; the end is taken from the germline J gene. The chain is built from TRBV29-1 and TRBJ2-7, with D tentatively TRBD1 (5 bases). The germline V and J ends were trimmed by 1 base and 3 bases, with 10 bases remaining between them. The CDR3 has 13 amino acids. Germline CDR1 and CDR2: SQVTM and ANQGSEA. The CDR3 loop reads CSVEGTTNYEQYF. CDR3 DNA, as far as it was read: TGCAGCGTTGAAGGGACAACTAACTACGAG.

The sequenced part of the CDR3 DNA is TGTGCCAGTAGTCTAGTACAGGGGCGGCCCTCTGGGGCCAACGTC. Its translation is CASSLVQGRPSGANV. The full CDR3 protein is CASSLVQGRPSGANVLTF. The V gene is TRBV19, the J gene TRBJ2-6; 7 bases fit TRBD1. The read is 3 residues too short to cover the CDR3 end, so that end is filled in from the germline J gene. V shed 5 bases, J shed 0 bases, and the junction held 10 bases outside the gene matches. Germline CDR1 and CDR2: LNHDA and SQIVND (reference sequence). This CDR3 region has 18 residues.

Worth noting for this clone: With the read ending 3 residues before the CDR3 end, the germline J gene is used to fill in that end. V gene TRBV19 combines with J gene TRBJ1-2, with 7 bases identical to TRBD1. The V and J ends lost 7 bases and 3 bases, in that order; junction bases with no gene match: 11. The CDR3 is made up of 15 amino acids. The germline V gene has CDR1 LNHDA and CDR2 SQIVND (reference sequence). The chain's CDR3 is CASTTTTGMDYGYTF. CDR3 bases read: TGTGCCAGTACCACCACGACAGGGATGGACTATGGC.

The CDR3 sequence is CASSWTSTSGNTIYF. The DNA read from the CDR3 is TGTGCCAGCAGCTGGACATCTACCTCTGGAAACACC. The chain is built from TRBV7-2 and TRBJ1-3, with D perhaps TRBD1 (5 bases). The read terminates 3 residues before the CDR3 end, so the remaining end is supplied by the germline J gene. Germline V gene data show CDR1 as SGHTA and CDR2 as FQGNSA. The CDR3 sequence is 15 residues long. The V end lost 4 bases, the J end lost 0 bases, and 10 bases lay between the germline ends. The variable domain in full, completed from reference TRBV7-2 and TRBJ1-3, reads GAGVSQSPSNKVTEKGKDVELRCDPISGHTALYWYRQSLGQGLEFLIYFQGNSAPDKSGLPSDRFSAERTGGSVSTLTIQRTQQEDSAVYLCASSWTSTSGNTIYFGEGSWLTVV.

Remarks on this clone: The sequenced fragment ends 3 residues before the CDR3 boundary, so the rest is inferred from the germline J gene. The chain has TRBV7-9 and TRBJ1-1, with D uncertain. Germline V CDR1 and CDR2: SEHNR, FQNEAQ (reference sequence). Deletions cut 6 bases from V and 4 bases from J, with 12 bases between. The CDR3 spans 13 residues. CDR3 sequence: CASSFRWATEAFF. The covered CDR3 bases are TGTGCCAGCAGTTTTCGATGGGCCACTGAA. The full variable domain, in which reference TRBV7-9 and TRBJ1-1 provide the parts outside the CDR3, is DTGVSQNPRHKITKRGQNVTFRCDPISEHNRLYWYRQTLGQGPEFLTYFQNEAQLEKSRLLSDRFSAERPKGSFSTLEIQRTEQGDSAMYLCASSFRWATEAFFGQGTRLTVV.

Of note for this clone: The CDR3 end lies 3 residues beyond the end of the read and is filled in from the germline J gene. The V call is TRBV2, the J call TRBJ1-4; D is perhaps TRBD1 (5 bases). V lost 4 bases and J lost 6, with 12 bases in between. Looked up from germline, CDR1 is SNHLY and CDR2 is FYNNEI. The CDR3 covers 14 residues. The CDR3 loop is CASSGGGRYEKLFF. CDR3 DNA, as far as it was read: TGTGCCAGCAGTGGCGGGGGAAGATATGAAAAA.

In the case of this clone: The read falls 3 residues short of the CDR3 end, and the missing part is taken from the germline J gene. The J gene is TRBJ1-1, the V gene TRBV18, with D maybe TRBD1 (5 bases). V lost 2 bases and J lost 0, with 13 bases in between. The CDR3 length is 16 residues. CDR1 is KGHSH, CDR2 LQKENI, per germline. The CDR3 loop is CASSPIFDSLNTEAFF. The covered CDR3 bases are TGTGCCAGCTCACCAATTTTCGACAGCTTGAACACTGAA.

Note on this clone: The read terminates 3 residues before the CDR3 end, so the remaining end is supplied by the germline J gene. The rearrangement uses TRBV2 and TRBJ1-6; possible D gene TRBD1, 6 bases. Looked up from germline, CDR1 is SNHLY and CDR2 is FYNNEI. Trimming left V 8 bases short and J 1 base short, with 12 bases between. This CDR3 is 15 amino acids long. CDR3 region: CASYRDASYNSPLHF. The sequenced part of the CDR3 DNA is TGTGCCAGCTACAGGGATGCGTCCTATAATTCACCC.

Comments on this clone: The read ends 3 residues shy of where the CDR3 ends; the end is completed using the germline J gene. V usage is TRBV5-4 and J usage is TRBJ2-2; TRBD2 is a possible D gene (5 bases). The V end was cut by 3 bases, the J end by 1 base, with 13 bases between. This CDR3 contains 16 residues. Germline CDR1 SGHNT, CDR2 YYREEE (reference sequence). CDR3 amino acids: CASSSIFRGNTGELFF. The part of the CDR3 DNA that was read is TGTGCCAGCAGCTCCATATTTCGGGGGAACACCGGGGAG. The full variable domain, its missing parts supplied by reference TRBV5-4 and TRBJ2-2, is ETGVTQSPTHLIKTRGQQVTLRCSSQSGHNTVSWYQQALGQGPQFIFQYYREEENGRGNFPPRFSGLQFPNYSSELNVNALELDDSALYLCASSSIFRGNTGELFFGEGSRLTVL.

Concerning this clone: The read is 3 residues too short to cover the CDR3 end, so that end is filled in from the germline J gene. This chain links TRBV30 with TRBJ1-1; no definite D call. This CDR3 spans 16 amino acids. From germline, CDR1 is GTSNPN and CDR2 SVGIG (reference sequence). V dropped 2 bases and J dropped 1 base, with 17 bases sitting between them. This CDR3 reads CAWSTVGVWGNTEAFF. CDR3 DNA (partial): TGTGCCTGGAGTACCGTCGGGGTTTGGGGGAACACTGAA.